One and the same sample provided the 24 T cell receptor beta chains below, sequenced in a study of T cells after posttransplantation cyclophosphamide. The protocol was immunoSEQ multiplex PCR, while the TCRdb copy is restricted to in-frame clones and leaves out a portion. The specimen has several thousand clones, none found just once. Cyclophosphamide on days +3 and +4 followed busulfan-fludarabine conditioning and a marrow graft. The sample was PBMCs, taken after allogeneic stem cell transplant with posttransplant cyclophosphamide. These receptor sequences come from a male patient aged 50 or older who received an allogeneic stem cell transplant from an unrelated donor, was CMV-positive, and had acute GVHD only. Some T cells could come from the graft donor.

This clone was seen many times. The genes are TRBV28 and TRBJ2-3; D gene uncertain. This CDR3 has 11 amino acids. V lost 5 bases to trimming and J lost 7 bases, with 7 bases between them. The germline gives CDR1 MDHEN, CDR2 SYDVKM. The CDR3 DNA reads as TGTGCCAGCAGTAATCTATATACGCAGTATTTT. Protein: CASSNLYTQYF.

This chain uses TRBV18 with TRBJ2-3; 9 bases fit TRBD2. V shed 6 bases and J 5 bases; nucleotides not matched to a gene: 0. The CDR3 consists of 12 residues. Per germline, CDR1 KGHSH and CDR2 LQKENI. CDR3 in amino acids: CASSRGGDTQYF. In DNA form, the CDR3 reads TGTGCCAGCTCGCGGGGGGGAGATACGCAGTATTTT.

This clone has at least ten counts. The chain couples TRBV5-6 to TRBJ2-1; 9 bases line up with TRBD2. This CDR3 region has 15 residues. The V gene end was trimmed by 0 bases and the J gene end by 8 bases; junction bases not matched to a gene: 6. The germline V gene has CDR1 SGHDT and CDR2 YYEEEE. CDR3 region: CASSLGLAEGYEQFF. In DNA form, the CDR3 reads TGTGCCAGCAGCTTGGGACTAGCGGAGGGGTATGAGCAGTTCTTC.

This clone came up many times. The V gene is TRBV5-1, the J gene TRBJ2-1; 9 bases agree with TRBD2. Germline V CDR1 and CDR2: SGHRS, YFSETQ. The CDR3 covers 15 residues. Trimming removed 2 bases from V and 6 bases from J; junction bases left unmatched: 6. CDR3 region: CASSFVSGRGNEQFF. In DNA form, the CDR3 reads TGCGCCAGCAGCTTCGTTAGCGGGAGAGGCAATGAGCAGTTCTTC.

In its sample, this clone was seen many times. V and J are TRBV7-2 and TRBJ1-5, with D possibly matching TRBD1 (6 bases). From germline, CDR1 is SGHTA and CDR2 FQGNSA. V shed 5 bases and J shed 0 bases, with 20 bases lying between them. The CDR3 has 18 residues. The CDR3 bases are TGTGCCAGCAGCATTACCGGGACAAACCATTATAGCAATCAGCCCCAGCATTTT. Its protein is CASSITGTNHYSNQPQHF.

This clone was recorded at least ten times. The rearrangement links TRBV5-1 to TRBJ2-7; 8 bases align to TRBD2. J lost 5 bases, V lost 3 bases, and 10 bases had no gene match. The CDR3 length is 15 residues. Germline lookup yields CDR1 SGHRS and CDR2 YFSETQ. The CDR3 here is CASSSGGLVTHEQYF. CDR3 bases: TGCGCCAGCAGCTCCGGGGGACTAGTCACTCACGAGCAGTACTTC.

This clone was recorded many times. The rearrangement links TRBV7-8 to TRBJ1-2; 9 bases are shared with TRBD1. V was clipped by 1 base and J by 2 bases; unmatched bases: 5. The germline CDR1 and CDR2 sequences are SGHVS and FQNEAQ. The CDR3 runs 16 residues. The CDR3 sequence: CASSLGPGTGNYGYTF. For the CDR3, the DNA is TGTGCCAGCAGCTTAGGTCCCGGGACAGGGAACTATGGCTACACCTTC.

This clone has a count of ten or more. DNA for the CDR3: TGTGCCAGCAGGCTGAGGGGAGGAACTGAAGCTTTCTTT. Protein sequence: CASRLRGGTEAFF. The genes are TRBV6-4 and TRBJ1-1, with D possibly TRBD1 on 5 matching bases. With 6 bases removed from V and 5 bases from J, the gap between germline ends came to 13 bases. CDR1 and CDR2 from the germline V gene are MRHNA and SNTAGT. The CDR3 spans 13 residues.

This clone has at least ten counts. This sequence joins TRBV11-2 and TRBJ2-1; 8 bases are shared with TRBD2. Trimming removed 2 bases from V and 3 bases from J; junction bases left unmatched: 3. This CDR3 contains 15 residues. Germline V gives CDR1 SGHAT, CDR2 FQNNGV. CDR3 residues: CASSLRGGYYNEQFF. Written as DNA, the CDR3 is TGTGCCAGCAGCTTACGGGGGGGCTACTACAATGAGCAGTTCTTC.

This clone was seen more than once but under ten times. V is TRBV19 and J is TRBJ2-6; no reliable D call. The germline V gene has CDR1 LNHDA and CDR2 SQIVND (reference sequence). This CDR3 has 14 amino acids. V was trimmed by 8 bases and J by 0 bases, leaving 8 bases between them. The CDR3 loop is CASRVFSGANVLTF. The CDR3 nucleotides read TGTGCCAGTCGAGTGTTCTCTGGGGCCAACGTCCTGACTTTC.

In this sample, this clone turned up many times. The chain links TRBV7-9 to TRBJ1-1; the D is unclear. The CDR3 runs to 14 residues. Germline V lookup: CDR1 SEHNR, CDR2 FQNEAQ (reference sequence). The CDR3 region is CVSKGRDMNTEAFF. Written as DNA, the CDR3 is TGTGTCTCCAAAGGGAGGGATATGAACACTGAAGCTTTCTTT.

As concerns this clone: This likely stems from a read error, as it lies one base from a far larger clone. CDR3 sequence (DNA): TGTGCCAGCAGCTTAGGGCAGGGTAGTGGAGATGAGCAGTTCTTC. This gives the protein CASSLGQGSGDEQFF. This chain links TRBV13 with TRBJ2-1, with a tentative D call TRBD1 (5 bases). The CDR3 is made up of 15 amino acids. V lost 0 bases, J lost 8 bases, and 14 bases lay in between. Germline V lookup: CDR1 PRHDT, CDR2 FYEKMQ (reference sequence).

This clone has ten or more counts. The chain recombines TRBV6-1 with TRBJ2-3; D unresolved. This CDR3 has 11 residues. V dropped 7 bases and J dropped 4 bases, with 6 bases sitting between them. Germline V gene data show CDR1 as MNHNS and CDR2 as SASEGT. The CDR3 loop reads CASKHADTQYF. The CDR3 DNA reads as TGTGCCAGCAAGCACGCAGATACGCAGTATTTT.

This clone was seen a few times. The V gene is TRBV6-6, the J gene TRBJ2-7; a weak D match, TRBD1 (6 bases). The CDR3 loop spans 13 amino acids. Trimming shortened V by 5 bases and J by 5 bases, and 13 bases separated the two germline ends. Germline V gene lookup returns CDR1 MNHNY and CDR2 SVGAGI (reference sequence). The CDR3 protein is CASSRTELNEQYF. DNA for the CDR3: TGTGCCAGCAGTAGGACAGAGCTTAACGAGCAGTACTTC.

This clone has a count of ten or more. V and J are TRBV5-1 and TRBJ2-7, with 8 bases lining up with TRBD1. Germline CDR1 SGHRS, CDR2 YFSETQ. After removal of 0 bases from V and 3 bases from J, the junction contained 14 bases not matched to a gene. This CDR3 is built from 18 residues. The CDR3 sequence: CASSLAHVPGGPFYEQYF. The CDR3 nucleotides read TGCGCCAGCAGCTTGGCCCATGTTCCAGGGGGCCCCTTCTACGAGCAGTACTTC.

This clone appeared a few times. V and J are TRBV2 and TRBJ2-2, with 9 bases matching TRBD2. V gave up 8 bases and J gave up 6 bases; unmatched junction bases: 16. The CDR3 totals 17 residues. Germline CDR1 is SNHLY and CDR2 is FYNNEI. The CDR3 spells CASCAAAGGPKAGELFF. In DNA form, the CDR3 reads TGTGCCAGCTGTGCGGCTGCGGGGGGGCCGAAGGCCGGGGAGCTGTTTTTT.

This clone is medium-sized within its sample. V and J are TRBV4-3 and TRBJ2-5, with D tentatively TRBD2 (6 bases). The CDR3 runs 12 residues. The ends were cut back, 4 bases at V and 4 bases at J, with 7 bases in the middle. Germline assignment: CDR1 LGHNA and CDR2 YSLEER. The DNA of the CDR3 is TGCGCCAGCAGCCGAGCGGGAGAGACCCAGTACTTC. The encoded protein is CASSRAGETQYF.

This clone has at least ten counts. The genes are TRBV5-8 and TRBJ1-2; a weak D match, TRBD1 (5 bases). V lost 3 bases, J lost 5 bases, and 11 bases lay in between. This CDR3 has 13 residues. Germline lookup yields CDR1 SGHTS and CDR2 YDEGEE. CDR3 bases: TGTGCCAGCAGCTCGGACATGGCGTATGGCTACACCTTC. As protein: CASSSDMAYGYTF.

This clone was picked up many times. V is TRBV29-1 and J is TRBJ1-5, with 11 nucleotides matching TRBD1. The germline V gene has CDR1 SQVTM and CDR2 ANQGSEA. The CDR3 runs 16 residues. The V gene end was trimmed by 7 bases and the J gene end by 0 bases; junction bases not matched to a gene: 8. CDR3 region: CSASGTGGYSNQPQHF. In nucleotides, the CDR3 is TGCAGCGCCTCCGGGACAGGGGGGTATAGCAATCAGCCCCAGCATTTT.

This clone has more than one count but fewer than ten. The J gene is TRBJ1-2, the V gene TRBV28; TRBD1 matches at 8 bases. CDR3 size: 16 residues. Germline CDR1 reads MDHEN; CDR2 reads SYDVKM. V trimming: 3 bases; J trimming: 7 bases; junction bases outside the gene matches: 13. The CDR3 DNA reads TGTGCCAGCAGTTTGGACAGGGATTTCGGGGTAGTTGGCTACACCTTC. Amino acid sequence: CASSLDRDFGVVGYTF.

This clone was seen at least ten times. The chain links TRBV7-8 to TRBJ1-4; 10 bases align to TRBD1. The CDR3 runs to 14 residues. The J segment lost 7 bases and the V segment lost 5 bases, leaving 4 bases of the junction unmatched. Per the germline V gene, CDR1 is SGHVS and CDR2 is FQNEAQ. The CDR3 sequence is CASSLRDRGEKLFF. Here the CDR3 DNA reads TGTGCCAGCAGCCTACGGGACAGGGGTGAAAAACTGTTTTTT.

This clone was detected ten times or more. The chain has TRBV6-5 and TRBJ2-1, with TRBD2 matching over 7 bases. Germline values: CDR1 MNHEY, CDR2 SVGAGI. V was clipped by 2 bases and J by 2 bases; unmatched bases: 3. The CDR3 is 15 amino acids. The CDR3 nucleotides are TGTGCCAGCAGTTACGGGGAGGGTCCCTACAATGAGCAGTTCTTC. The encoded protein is CASSYGEGPYNEQFF.

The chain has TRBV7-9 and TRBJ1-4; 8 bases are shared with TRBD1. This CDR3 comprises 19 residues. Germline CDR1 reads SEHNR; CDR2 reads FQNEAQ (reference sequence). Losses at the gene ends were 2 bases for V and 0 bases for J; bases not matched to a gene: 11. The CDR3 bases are TGTGCCAGCAGCTTATTAACGGGGACAGGCCTTGCAACTAATGAAAAACTGTTTTTT. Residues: CASSLLTGTGLATNEKLFF.

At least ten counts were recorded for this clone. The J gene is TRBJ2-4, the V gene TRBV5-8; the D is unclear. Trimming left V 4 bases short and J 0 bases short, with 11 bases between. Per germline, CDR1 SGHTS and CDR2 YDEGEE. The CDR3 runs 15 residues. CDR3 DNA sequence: TGTGCCAGCAGCGTTGTAAGCTTAGCCAAAAACATTCAGTACTTC. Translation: CASSVVSLAKNIQYF.